What follows are 7 T cell receptor beta chains derived from one specimen sequenced in a study of shared clonotypes between healthy human individuals. Some clones are missing from TCRdb's copy, which holds only in-frame ones; the method was immunoSEQ multiplex PCR. The sample holds around 1 million clones; approximately 80% are singletons and the top ten take roughly 1.5%. The sequencing sample was made of memory CD4+ T cells sorted from blood. Subset noted: CD45RA-negative fraction. These receptors came from a man aged 18 to 29 in good health.

The rearrangement uses TRBV18 and TRBJ1-1, with TRBD1 identical over 9 bases. Losses at the gene ends were 4 bases for V and 1 base for J; bases not matched to a gene: 4. CDR3 length: 15 amino acids. CDR1 and CDR2 from the germline V gene are KGHSH and LQKENI. This CDR3 is CASSLLGQGNTEAFF. Written as DNA, the CDR3 is TGTGCCAGCTCACTACTGGGACAGGGGAACACTGAAGCTTTCTTT.

As to this clone: A read error is possible here, since a much larger clone lies one base away. Additional DNA sequences in this sample encode the identical CDR3. V usage is TRBV30 and J usage is TRBJ1-5; D is perhaps TRBD1 (5 bases). The germline V gene has CDR1 GTSNPN and CDR2 SVGIG (reference sequence). V was cut by 0 bases and J by 2 bases, with 8 bases left in between. This CDR3 has 14 amino acids. In nucleotides, the CDR3 is TGTGCCTGGAGTGTATCAGGGCGCAATCAGCCCCAGCATTTT. Its protein product is CAWSVSGRNQPQHF.

The chain has TRBV11-2 and TRBJ1-3; TRBD1 might be the D (5 bases). Trimming took off 4 bases at V and 8 bases at J, with 18 bases between the two ends. Per the germline V gene, CDR1 is SGHAT and CDR2 is FQNNGV. This CDR3 region has 15 residues. DNA for the CDR3: TGTGCCAGCAGCTCTCCGACAGTGGAAAGGGACACCATATATTTT. Residues: CASSSPTVERDTIYF. Full variable domain (remainder filled in from reference TRBV11-2 and TRBJ1-3): EAGVAQSPRYKIIEKRQSVAFWCNPISGHATLYWYQQILGQGPKLLIQFQNNGVVDDSQLPKDRFSAERLKGVDSTLKIQPAKLEDSAVYLCASSSPTVERDTIYFGEGSWLTVV.

This clone occurred once. V gene TRBV5-4 combines with J gene TRBJ2-7; the match to TRBD1 covers 8 bases. Germline-derived CDR1 and CDR2 are SGHNT and YYREEE (reference sequence). Unmatched junction bases numbered 6, after V lost 4 bases and J lost 0 bases. The CDR3 runs 15 residues. As DNA, the CDR3 is TGTGCCAGCAGCGAGGGACAGGCCAGCTCCTACGAGCAGTACTTC. The encoded protein is CASSEGQASSYEQYF.

The chain employs TRBV19 and TRBJ1-1, with D uncertain. The V end lost 4 bases, the J end lost 0 bases, and 15 bases lay between the germline ends. In germline, CDR1 is LNHDA, CDR2 SQIVND (reference sequence). The CDR3 covers 16 residues. The CDR3 protein is CASSSMNRGMNTEAFF. The CDR3 nucleotides read TGTGCCAGTAGTAGTATGAACAGAGGCATGAACACTGAAGCTTTCTTT. Full variable domain (missing parts from reference TRBV19 and TRBJ1-1): DGGITQSPKYLFRKEGQNVTLSCEQNLNHDAMYWYRQDPGQGLRLIYYSQIVNDFQKGDIAEGYSVSREKKESFPLTVTSAQKNPTAFYLCASSSMNRGMNTEAFFGQGTRLTVV.

The rearrangement links TRBV5-1 to TRBJ1-1; the D is unclear. The germline V and J ends were trimmed by 4 bases and 0 bases, with 13 bases remaining between them. This CDR3 contains 15 residues. Per the germline V gene, CDR1 is SGHRS and CDR2 is YFSETQ. CDR3 residues: CASSPEVVLNTEAFF. DNA for the CDR3: TGCGCCAGCAGCCCAGAAGTTGTCCTGAACACTGAAGCTTTCTTT.

CDR3 in DNA: TGTGCCTGGAGTGATGGGATGGGGCAGTACTTC. This gives the protein CAWSDGMGQYF. This chain connects TRBV30 to TRBJ2-7, with D uncertain. Trimming removed 1 base from V and 9 bases from J, with 10 bases in between. CDR3 length equals 11 residues. Germline CDR1 is GTSNPN and CDR2 is SVGIG (reference sequence).